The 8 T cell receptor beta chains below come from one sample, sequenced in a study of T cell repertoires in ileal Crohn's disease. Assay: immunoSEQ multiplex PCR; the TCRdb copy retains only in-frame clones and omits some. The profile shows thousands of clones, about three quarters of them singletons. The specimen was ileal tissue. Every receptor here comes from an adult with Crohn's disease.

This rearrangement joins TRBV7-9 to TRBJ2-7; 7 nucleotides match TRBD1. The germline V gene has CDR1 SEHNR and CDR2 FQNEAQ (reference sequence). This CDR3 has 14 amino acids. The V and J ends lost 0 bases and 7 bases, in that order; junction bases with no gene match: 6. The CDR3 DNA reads TGTGCCAGCAGCTTAGCCGGGACAGCGTCAGAGCAGTACTTC. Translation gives CASSLAGTASEQYF. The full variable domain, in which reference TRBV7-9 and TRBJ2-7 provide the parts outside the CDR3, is DTGVSQNPRHKITKRGQNVTFRCDPISEHNRLYWYRQTLGQGPEFLTYFQNEAQLEKSRLLSDRFSAERPKGSFSTLEIQRTEQGDSAMYLCASSLAGTASEQYFGPGTRLTVT.

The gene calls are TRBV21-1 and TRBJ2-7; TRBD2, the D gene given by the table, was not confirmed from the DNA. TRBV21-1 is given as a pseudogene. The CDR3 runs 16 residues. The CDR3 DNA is TGTGCCAGCAGCAAAGGGGGGGGCTTACCATCCTACGAGCAGTACTTC. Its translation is CASSKGGGLPSYEQYF.

The CDR3 region has the DNA TGTGCCAGCAGAATAGTAAGTCGGGGAGACACTGAAGCTTTCTTT. Its translation is CASRIVSRGDTEAFF. The chain carries TRBV6-1 and TRBJ1-1; D not certain. The CDR3 consists of 15 residues. CDR1 is MNHNS, CDR2 SASEGT, per germline. Trimming stripped 6 bases from V and 3 bases from J, with 17 bases between.

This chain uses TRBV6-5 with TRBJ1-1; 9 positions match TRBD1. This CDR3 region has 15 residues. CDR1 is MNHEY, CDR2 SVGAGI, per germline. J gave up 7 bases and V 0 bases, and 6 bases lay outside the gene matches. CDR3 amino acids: CASSYSQGARVEAFF. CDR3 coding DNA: TGTGCCAGCAGTTACTCACAGGGGGCGAGGGTTGAAGCTTTCTTT.

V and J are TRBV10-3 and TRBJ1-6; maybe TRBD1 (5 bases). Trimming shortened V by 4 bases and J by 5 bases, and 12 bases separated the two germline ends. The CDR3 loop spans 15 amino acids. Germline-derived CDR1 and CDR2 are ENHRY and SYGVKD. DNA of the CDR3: TGTGCCATCAGTGTTGCAACAGGTGATAATTCACCCCTCCACTTT. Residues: CAISVATGDNSPLHF.

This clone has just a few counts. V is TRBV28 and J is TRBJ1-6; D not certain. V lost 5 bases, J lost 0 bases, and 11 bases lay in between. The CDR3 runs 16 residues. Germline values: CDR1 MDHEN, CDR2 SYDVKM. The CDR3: CASSQRLYSYNSPLHF. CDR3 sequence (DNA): TGTGCCAGCAGTCAAAGACTGTACTCCTATAATTCACCCCTCCACTTT.

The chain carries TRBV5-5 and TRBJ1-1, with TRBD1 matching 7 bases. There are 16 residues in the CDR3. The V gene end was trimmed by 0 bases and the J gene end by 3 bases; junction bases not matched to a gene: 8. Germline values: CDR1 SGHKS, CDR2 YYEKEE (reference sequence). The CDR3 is CASSLGPRTGDTEAFF. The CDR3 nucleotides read TGTGCCAGCAGCTTGGGGCCCCGGACAGGAGACACTGAAGCTTTCTTT.

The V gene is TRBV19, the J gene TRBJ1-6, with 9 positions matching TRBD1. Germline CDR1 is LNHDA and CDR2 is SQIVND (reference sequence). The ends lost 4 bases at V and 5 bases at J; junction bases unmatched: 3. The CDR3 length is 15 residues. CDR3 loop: CASSRTGANNSPLHF. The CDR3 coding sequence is TGTGCCAGTAGTAGGACAGGGGCGAATAATTCACCCCTCCACTTT.